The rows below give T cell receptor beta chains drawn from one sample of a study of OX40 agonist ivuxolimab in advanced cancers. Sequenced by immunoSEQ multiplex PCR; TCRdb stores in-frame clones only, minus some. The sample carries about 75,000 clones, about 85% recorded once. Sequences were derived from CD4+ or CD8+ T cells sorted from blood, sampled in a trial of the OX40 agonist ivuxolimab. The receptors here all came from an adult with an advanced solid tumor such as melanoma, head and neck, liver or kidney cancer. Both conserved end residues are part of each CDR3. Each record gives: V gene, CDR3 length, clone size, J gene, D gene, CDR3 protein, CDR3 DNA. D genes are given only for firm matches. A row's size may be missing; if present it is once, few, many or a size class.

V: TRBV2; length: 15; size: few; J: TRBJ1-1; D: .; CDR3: CASSARQGEATEAFF; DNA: TGTGCCAGCAGTGCCCGCCAGGGAGAGGCCACTGAAGCTTTCTTT
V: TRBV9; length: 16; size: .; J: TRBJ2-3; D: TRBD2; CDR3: CASSVDSSGRSDTQYF; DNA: TGTGCCAGCAGCGTAGATTCTAGCGGGAGGTCAGATACGCAGTATTTT
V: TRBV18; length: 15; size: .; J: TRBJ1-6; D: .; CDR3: CASSPLPGHNSPLHF; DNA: TGTGCCAGCTCACCACTACCGGGACATAATTCACCCCTCCACTTT
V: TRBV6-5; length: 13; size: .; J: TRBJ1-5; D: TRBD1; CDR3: CASTAGGTQPQHF; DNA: TGTGCCAGCACTGCAGGGGGCACTCAGCCCCAGCATTTT
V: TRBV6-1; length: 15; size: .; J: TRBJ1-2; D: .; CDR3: CASWQAATVFYGYTF; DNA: TGTGCCAGCTGGCAAGCGGCCACAGTCTTCTATGGCTACACCTTC
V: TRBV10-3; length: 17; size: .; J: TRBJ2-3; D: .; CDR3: CAIRLERGQTSTDTQYF; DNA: TGTGCCATCAGACTAGAGCGAGGACAGACTAGCACAGATACGCAGTATTTT
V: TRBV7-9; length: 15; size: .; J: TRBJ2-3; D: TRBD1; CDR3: CASSLGQGGTDTQYF; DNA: TGTGCCAGCAGTCTGGGACAGGGAGGGACAGATACGCAGTATTTT
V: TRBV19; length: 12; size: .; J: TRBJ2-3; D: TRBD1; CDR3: CASKGQTDTQYF; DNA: TGTGCCAGCAAGGGACAGACAGATACGCAGTATTTT
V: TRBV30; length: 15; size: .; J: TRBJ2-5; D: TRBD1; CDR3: CAWSVAGGLGETQYF; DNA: TGTGCCTGGAGTGTGGCAGGGGGATTAGGGGAGACCCAGTACTTC
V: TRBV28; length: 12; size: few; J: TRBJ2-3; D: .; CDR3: CASGLMADTQYF; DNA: TGTGCCAGCGGCTTGATGGCAGATACGCAGTATTTT
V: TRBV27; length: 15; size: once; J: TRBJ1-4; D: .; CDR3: CASRAGLGTNEKLFF; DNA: TGTGCCAGCAGGGCCGGGTTGGGAACTAATGAAAAACTGTTTTTT
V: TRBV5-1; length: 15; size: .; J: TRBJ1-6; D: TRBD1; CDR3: CASSFGQGRTSPLHF; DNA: TGCGCCAGCAGCTTTGGACAGGGGCGCACTTCACCCCTCCACTTT
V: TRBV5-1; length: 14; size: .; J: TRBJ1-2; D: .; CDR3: CASRTNSYHYGYTF; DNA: TGCGCCAGCAGGACTAATAGCTATCACTATGGCTACACCTTC
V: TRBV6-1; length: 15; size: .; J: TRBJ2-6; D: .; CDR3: CASSSTGTGANVLTF; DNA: TGTGCCAGCAGCAGTACAGGGACCGGGGCCAACGTCCTGACTTTC
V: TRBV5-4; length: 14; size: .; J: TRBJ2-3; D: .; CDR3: CASFQMQDTDTQYF; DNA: TGTGCCAGCTTCCAAATGCAGGACACAGATACGCAGTATTTT
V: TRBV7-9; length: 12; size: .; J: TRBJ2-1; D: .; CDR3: CASSRSLNEQFF; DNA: TGTGCCAGCAGCCGCTCCTTAAATGAGCAGTTCTTC
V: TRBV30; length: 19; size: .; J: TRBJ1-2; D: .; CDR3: CAWSRFYPSTQKTGGGYTF; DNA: TGTGCCTGGAGCAGGTTCTACCCCTCAACGCAAAAGACAGGAGGTGGCTACACCTTC
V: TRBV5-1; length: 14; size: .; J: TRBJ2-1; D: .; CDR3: CASSLAQAAQEQFF; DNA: TGCGCCAGCAGCTTGGCCCAAGCGGCACAGGAGCAGTTCTTC
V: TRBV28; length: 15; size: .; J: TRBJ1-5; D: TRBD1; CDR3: CASRSTGTVNQPQHF; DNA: TGTGCCAGCAGATCCACCGGGACAGTAAATCAGCCCCAGCATTTT
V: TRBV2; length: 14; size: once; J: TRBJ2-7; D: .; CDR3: CASSVREGITEQYF; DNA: TGTGCCAGCAGTGTTCGTGAGGGGATTACCGAGCAGTACTTC
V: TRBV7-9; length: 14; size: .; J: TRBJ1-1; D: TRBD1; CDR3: CASSPGQGNTEAFF; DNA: TGTGCCAGCAGCCCGGGACAGGGGAACACTGAAGCTTTCTTT
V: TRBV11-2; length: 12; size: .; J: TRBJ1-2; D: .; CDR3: CASSFVGQGNTF; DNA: .
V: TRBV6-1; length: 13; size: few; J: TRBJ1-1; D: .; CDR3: CASNPGGDTEAFF; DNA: TGTGCCAGCAACCCGGGTGGGGACACTGAAGCTTTCTTT
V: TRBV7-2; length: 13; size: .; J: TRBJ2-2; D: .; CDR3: CASSFTGTGELFF; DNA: TGTGCCAGCAGCTTTACGGGAACCGGGGAGCTGTTTTTT
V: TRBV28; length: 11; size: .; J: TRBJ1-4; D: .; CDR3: CASSLGGQLFF; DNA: TGTGCCAGCAGCCTTGGGGGGCAACTGTTTTTT
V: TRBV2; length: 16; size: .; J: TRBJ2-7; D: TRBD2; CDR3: CASTGGISFSSYEQYF; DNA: TGTGCCAGCACCGGGGGGATAAGCTTTTCGTCCTACGAGCAGTACTTC
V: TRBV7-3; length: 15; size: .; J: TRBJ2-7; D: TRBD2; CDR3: CASSSRIAGNWEQYF; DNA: TGTGCCAGCAGCTCCAGAATAGCGGGAAATTGGGAGCAGTACTTC
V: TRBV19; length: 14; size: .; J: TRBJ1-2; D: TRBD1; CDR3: CASSPGGLDYGYTF; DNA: TGTGCCAGTAGTCCAGGGGGCTTGGACTATGGCTACACCTTC
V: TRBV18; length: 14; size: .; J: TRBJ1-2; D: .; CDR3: CASSPPVGDYGYTF; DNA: TGTGCCAGCTCACCACCTGTGGGGGACTATGGCTACACCTTC
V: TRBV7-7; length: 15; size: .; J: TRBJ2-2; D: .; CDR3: CASSLVGANTGELFF; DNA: TGTGCCAGCAGCTTAGTCGGGGCGAACACCGGGGAGCTGTTTTTT
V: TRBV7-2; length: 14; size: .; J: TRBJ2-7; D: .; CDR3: CASSPPTLGYEQYF; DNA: TGTGCCAGCAGCCCCCCCACGCTAGGCTACGAGCAGTACTTC
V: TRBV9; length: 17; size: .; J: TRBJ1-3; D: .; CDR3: CASSVRPAGASGNTIYF; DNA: TGTGCCAGCAGCGTTCGTCCCGCAGGAGCCTCTGGAAACACCATATATTTT
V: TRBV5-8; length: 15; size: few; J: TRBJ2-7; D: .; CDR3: CASSFAGTSLYEQYF; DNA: TGTGCCAGCAGCTTCGCGGGAACGTCCCTCTACGAGCAGTACTTC
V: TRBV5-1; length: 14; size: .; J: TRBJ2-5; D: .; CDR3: CASSLGGAVETQYF; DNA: TGCGCCAGCAGCTTGGGGGGGGCTGTAGAGACCCAGTACTTC
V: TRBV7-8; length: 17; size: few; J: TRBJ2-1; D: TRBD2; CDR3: CASSRGLAGGSYNEQFF; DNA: TGTGCCAGCAGCCGTGGACTAGCGGGAGGCTCCTACAATGAGCAGTTCTTC
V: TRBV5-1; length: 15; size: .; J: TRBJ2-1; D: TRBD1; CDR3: CASFAGTGDYNEQFF; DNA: TGCGCCAGCTTCGCCGGGACAGGGGATTACAATGAGCAGTTCTTC
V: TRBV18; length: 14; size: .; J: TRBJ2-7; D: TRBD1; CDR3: CASSPGQGIYEQYF; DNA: TGTGCCAGCTCACCGGGACAGGGGATCTACGAGCAGTACTTC
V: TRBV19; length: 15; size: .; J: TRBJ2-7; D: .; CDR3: CASRRELIGSYEQYF; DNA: TGTGCCAGTAGGAGGGAATTGATTGGATCCTACGAGCAGTACTTC
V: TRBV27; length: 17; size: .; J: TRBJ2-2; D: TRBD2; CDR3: CASSLGYVGGDTGELFF; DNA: TGTGCCAGCAGTTTAGGATACGTCGGGGGGGACACCGGGGAGCTGTTTTTT
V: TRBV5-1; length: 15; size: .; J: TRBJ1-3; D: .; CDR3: CASSLEGNSGNAIYF; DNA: TGCGCCAGCAGCTTGGAGGGAAACTCTGGAAACGCCATATATTTT
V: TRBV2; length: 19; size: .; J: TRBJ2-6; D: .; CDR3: CASSEPQQGNWGGANVLTF; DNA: TGTGCCAGCAGTGAACCCCAACAGGGAAATTGGGGCGGGGCCAACGTCCTGACTTTC
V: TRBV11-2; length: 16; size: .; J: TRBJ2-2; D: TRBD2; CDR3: CASSFSGGRSTGELFF; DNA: TGTGCCAGCAGCTTTAGCGGGGGACGTTCCACCGGGGAGCTGTTTTTT
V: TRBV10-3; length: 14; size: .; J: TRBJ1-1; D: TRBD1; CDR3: CAISSDRAYTEAFF; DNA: TGTGCCATCAGTTCAGACAGGGCCTACACTGAAGCTTTCTTT
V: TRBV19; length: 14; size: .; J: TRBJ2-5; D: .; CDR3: CASSIGYSSETQYF; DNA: TGTGCCAGTAGTATAGGCTACAGCTCAGAGACCCAGTACTTC
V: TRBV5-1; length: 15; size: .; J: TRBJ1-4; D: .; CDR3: CASTPRGSTNEKLFF; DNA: TGCGCCAGCACCCCAAGGGGGTCAACTAATGAAAAACTGTTTTTT